This TCR beta chain appears in the sequencing data of a study of CD8+ T cells in alopecia areata. About the study: Treated patients were dosed with oral tofacitinib, taking 5 to 10 mg twice daily. Disease severity was quantified as SALT score of affected scalp area.

Germline V gives CDR1 SGHTA, CDR2 FQGNSA. The CDR3 runs 13 residues. V lost 5 bases to trimming and J lost 4 bases, with 9 bases between them. In this sample, this clone turned up a few times. Its matching antigen is unknown. Broader study findings: Normal skin's resident alphabeta T cells are sequenced alongside lesional scalp T cells.

Treatment defined: oral pan-JAK inhibitor, 5-10 mg twice daily. Both peripheral blood and punch biopsies of lesional scalp skin were obtained from patients who had alopecia areata. Extraction of RNA preceded its reverse transcription into cDNA, which served as the sequencing template. The assay was immunoSEQ multiplex PCR, and TCRdb's table has in-frame clones only and misses some. The data hold some 200,000 clones, with approximately 57% observed a single time. The chain uses TRBV7-2 and TRBJ1-5; D not resolved. The receptor's source is a human donor with alopecia areata. The sample consisted of CD4+ T cells sorted from blood, taken at week 4, from a patient treated with tofacitinib. The CDR3 reads CASSHDTNQPQHF. Here the CDR3 DNA reads TGTGCCAGCAGCCACGACACAAATCAGCCCCAGCATTTT.